This T cell receptor (beta chain) was recovered during a study of T-cell memory formation after mild COVID-19. Study-level results: Clones shrinking from day 15 to 85 showed even CD4/CD8 mixes; later expanders tilted CD4+.

CDR3 length equals 10 residues. In germline, CDR1 is SEHNR, CDR2 FQNEAQ (reference sequence). Trimming removed 5 bases from V and 8 bases from J, with 6 bases in between. A note on this clonotype: Antigen: not known.

The authors produced TCR alpha and TCR beta cDNA libraries with sample barcodes and UMIs by 5'RACE using constant-segment primers. A single record per CDR3 protein comes from TCRdb applying MiXCR to the 5' RACE reads. Here the sample spans 550,000 to 650,000 distinct CDR3 sequences, 17% being singletons. The TCR sequence derives from an adult woman who had mild COVID-19 (a few samples of this study predate the infection). Cell type and time point are not known. Sequenced: PBMCs or a T cell subset sorted from them (not recorded which). The V call is TRBV7-9, the J call TRBJ1-1; no clear D gene. CDR3 DNA: TGTGCCAGCAGCCTGGACGAAGCTTTCTTT. This gives the protein CASSLDEAFF.